The clone carrying this T cell receptor (beta chain) has ten or more counts. After removal of 6 bases from V and 2 bases from J, the junction contained 6 bases not matched to a gene. The CDR3 consists of 14 residues. Germline V gene sequence: CDR1 DFQATT, CDR2 SNEGSKA (reference sequence). As for time point: newly diagnosed GD, antithyroid drugs for less than 3 months. The TCR library was prepared using RNA isolated from PBMCs. The authors drew approximately 9 milliliters of peripheral blood into EDTA tubes. Both iRepertoire HTBI primers and Arm-PCR of CDR3 regions were used to build the TCR beta libraries. TCRdb processed the multiplex PCR reads anew with MiXCR; each CDR3 protein has one entry. The sample shows just over 600,000 distinct CDR3 sequences, less than 20% of them seen only once. The data were obtained in a study of regulatory T cells in long-lasting Graves disease. The sample was also linked to a second study, of T cells in Graves' hyperthyroidism and ophthalmopathy. This second study notes: Model-based prediction identified ophthalmopathy a median approximately 6.2 months prior to its onset.

The receptor was isolated from a woman in her twenties or thirties with Graves disease. The chain has TRBV20-1 and TRBJ2-3, with 9 bases matching TRBD2. The sequencing here drew on peripheral blood mononuclear cells (PBMCs), taken at new diagnosis, from a patient treated with antithyroid drugs. This chain's CDR3 is CSAVASGITDTQYF. The CDR3 nucleotides are TGCAGTGCCGTCGCTAGCGGGATCACAGATACGCAGTATTTT.